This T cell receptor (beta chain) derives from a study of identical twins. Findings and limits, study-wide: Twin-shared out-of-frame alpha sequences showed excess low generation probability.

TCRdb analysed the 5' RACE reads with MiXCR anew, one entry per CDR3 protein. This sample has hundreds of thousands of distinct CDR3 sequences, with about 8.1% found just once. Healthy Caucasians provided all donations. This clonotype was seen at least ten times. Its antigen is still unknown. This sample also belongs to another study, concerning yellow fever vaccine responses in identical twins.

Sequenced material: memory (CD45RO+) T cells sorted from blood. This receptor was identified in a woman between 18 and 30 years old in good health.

The CDR3, as DNA: TGTGCCAGCAGCCAAGTTTGGAGCGGGGGGCCGAACTACAATGAGCAGTTCTTC. As protein: CASSQVWSGGPNYNEQFF. The chain uses TRBV3-1 and TRBJ2-1, with 9 bases that match TRBD2. V shed 1 base, J shed 3 bases, and the junction held 10 bases outside the gene matches. Per germline, CDR1 LGHDT and CDR2 YNNKEL (reference sequence). This CDR3 has 18 residues.